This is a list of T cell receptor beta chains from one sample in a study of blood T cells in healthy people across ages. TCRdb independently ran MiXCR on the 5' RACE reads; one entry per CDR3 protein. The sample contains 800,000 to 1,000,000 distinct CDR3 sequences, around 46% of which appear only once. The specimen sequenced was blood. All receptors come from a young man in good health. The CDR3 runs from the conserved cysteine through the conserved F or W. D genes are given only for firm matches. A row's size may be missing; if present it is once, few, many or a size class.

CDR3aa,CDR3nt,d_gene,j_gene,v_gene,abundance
CASLSGDADTQYF,TGTGCCAGCCTGAGCGGGGACGCAGATACGCAGTATTTT,TRBD2,TRBJ2-3,TRBV28,.
CSAQREGRSYEQYF,TGCAGTGCCCAGCGGGAGGGCCGGAGTTACGAGCAGTACTTC,TRBD2,TRBJ2-7,TRBV20-1,.
CASSPELAGSNEQFF,TGTGCCAGCAGCCCGGAACTAGCGGGGTCCAATGAGCAGTTCTTC,TRBD2,TRBJ2-1,TRBV7-3,few
CSVGQGGYEQYF,TGCAGCGTGGGACAGGGAGGGTACGAGCAGTACTTC,TRBD1,TRBJ2-7,TRBV29-1,many
CASRSEGRNEKLFF,TGTGCCAGCCGCTCCGAGGGGCGTAATGAAAAACTGTTTTTT,.,TRBJ1-4,TRBV19,few
CSARDFHLTYEQYF,TGCAGTGCTAGGGACTTCCACCTCACCTACGAGCAGTACTTC,.,TRBJ2-7,TRBV20-1,.
CASSQGSGNPADTQYF,TGCGCCAGCAGCCAAGGGTCCGGGAATCCTGCAGATACGCAGTATTTT,.,TRBJ2-3,TRBV4-1,many
CASSAWGTKDGYTF,TGTGCCAGCAGTGCGTGGGGGACAAAGGACGGCTACACCTTC,.,TRBJ1-2,TRBV12-3/TRBV12-4,.
CAWQRKDTDTQYF,TGTGCCTGGCAGCGGAAGGACACAGATACGCAGTATTTT,.,TRBJ2-3,TRBV30,.
CASSHSARGYGYTF,TGTGCCAGCAGCCATTCAGCCAGGGGATATGGCTACACCTTC,.,TRBJ1-2,TRBV3-1,.
CSARDFGGPYNEQFF,TGCAGTGCTAGAGATTTCGGGGGTCCCTACAATGAGCAGTTCTTC,.,TRBJ2-1,TRBV20-1,.
CASSDSWRGSSYEQYF,TGTGCCAGCAGTGACTCATGGCGGGGGAGCTCCTACGAGCAGTACTTC,TRBD2,TRBJ2-7,TRBV6-1,.
CASSETLVGGAYEQYF,TGTGCCAGCAGCGAGACCCTAGTGGGGGGCGCCTACGAGCAGTACTTC,.,TRBJ2-7,TRBV4-2,few
CSASRGPYEQYF,TGCAGTGCTAGCAGGGGTCCCTACGAGCAGTACTTC,.,TRBJ2-7,TRBV20-1,.
CASSKGTGRTSNQPQHF,TGTGCCAGCAGCAAGGGGACAGGGAGGACGAGCAATCAGCCCCAGCATTTT,TRBD1,TRBJ1-5,TRBV7-2,.
CATSDTRGGKETQYF,TGTGCCACCAGTGACACCAGGGGCGGAAAGGAGACCCAGTACTTC,.,TRBJ2-5,TRBV24-1,few
CASSLYGGGYEQYF,TGTGCCAGCAGTTTATACGGGGGTGGTTACGAGCAGTACTTC,.,TRBJ2-7,TRBV27,.
CASQSQLVTISTDTQYF,TGTGCCAGCCAAAGTCAGTTGGTGACTATCTCCACAGATACGCAGTATTTT,.,TRBJ2-3,TRBV12-3/TRBV12-4,.
CASSQMGSGALVYEQYF,TGTGCCAGCAGCCAAATGGGGTCGGGGGCCCTTGTCTACGAGCAGTACTTC,.,TRBJ2-7,TRBV4-2,few
CASSAVGEQYF,TGTGCCAGCAGCGCAGTAGGCGAGCAGTACTTC,.,TRBJ2-7,TRBV12-3/TRBV12-4,few
CASSEYNERYF,TGTGCCAGCAGTGAATATAATGAGCGGTACTTC,.,TRBJ2-7,TRBV25-1,.
CASSTSGTGDNEQFF,TGTGCCAGCAGTACGTCCGGGACAGGGGACAATGAGCAGTTCTTC,TRBD1,TRBJ2-1,TRBV2,.
CASSGRFRELSTDTQYF,TGTGCCAGCAGCGGCCGATTCAGGGAACTTAGCACAGATACGCAGTATTTT,.,TRBJ2-3,TRBV9,.
CASSYSIGGVGTEAFF,TGTGCCAGCAGTTACTCGATTGGGGGGGTTGGCACTGAAGCTTTCTTT,.,TRBJ1-1,TRBV6-5,.
CASSPPIQETQYF,TGTGCCAGCAGTCCGCCAATCCAAGAGACCCAGTACTTC,.,TRBJ2-5,TRBV28,.